This entry features one TCR beta chain sequence. The source of the sample is a study of T cell repertoires in cytomegalovirus infection. Germline V lookup: CDR1 SGHDT, CDR2 YYEEEE. This CDR3 contains 14 residues. The V and J ends lost 2 bases and 4 bases, in that order; junction bases with no gene match: 4. TCRdb reanalysed the reads using MiXCR and keeps one entry per CDR3 protein. The repertoire holds approximately 400,000 distinct CDR3 sequences, with approximately 30% as singletons. This chain links TRBV5-6 with TRBJ1-2, with TRBD1 matching 8 bases. Sequences were obtained from PBMCs. The source of this sequence is a human donor in good health (CMV status not recorded). Some clones in this sample may be carry-over from other donors' samples. CDR3 DNA: TGTGCCAGCAGCTTCGGACAGGGACCCTATGGCTACACCTTC. This gives the protein CASSFGQGPYGYTF.